What follows are 21 T cell receptor beta chains derived from one specimen sequenced in a study of post-analysis software for immune sequencing data. Unique-molecular-identifier-tagged TCR beta cDNA libraries were used. TCRdb re-called the PCR reads through MiXCR, storing one row per CDR3 protein. This sample has about half a million distinct CDR3 sequences, with about a third found just once. Study-level results: When patients were compared with controls, 4 or 5 TRBV segments were more frequent, TRBV5-6, TRBV5-1 and TRBV20-1 among them.

These receptors' targets are unknown. The sequenced sample consisted of blood. These receptors were collected from a girl aged 2-17 years with multiple sclerosis.

This clonotype was counted between two and nine times. One base away lies a much larger clone, so this may be a sequencing read error. In DNA form, the CDR3 reads TGCGCCAGCAGTGAGTCCGCAGATACGCAGTATTTT. As protein: CASSESADTQYF. The chain combines TRBV10-1 with TRBJ2-3; D is unresolved. With 0 bases removed from V and 4 bases from J, the gap between germline ends came to 2 bases. Per germline, CDR1 WNHNN and CDR2 SYGVQD (reference sequence). There are 12 residues in the CDR3.

V usage is TRBV3-1 and J usage is TRBJ1-1; TRBD1 is a possible D gene (5 bases). V shed 3 bases and J shed 3 bases, with 11 bases lying between them. Germline assignment: CDR1 LGHDT and CDR2 YNNKEL (reference sequence). There are 14 residues in the CDR3. As DNA, the CDR3 is TGTGCCAGCAGCCATGCAGGGTTTCACACTGAAGCTTTCTTT. It codes for CASSHAGFHTEAFF.

The chain combines TRBV6-1 with TRBJ1-1; 9 positions agree with TRBD1. The CDR3 runs to 17 residues. Trimming at V came to 4 bases and at J to 10 bases, leaving 19 bases not matched to a gene. Germline CDR1 is MNHNS and CDR2 is SASEGT. CDR3 loop: CASSGYRGRALHSGAFF. The CDR3 DNA reads TGTGCCAGCAGTGGATACAGGGGGCGAGCCCTCCACTCTGGAGCTTTCTTT.

In this sample, this clonotype turned up a few times. This chain uses TRBV10-2 with TRBJ2-3; possible D gene TRBD1, 5 bases. The CDR3 loop spans 15 amino acids. CDR1 and CDR2 (germline): WSHSY, SAAADI. Trimming left V 2 bases short and J 2 bases short, with 11 bases between. Written as DNA, the CDR3 is TGCGCCAGCAGTGAGACAGGATCATTCACAGATACGCAGTATTTT. Its translation is CASSETGSFTDTQYF.

CDR3 nucleotides: TGTGCCGGCACAGGCCATCAGCCCCAGCATTTT. Protein: CAGTGHQPQHF. The rearrangement uses TRBV6-5 and TRBJ1-5; TRBD1 is a possible D gene (5 bases). The CDR3 spans 11 residues. Trimming removed 11 bases from V and 5 bases from J, with 10 bases in between. Germline assignment: CDR1 MNHEY and CDR2 SVGAGI.

The chain is built from TRBV20-1 and TRBJ1-2; TRBD1 aligns across 7 bases. V lost 6 bases, J lost 4 bases, and 5 bases stayed unmatched. The germline gives CDR1 DFQATT, CDR2 SNEGSKA (reference sequence). The CDR3 covers 12 residues. Here the CDR3 reads CSAHTGVYGYTF. In DNA form, the CDR3 reads TGCAGTGCCCACACAGGGGTCTATGGCTACACCTTC.

This clonotype has more than one count but fewer than ten. The chain employs TRBV29-1 and TRBJ2-7, with D possibly matching TRBD1 (6 bases). Trimming removed 5 bases from V and 2 bases from J, with 10 bases in between. Germline V gene lookup returns CDR1 SQVTM and CDR2 ANQGSEA. This CDR3 is 12 amino acids long. As DNA, the CDR3 is TGCAGCGTTACCGGACAGACCTACGAGCAGTACTTC. Translation: CSVTGQTYEQYF.

The chain links TRBV6-5 to TRBJ2-4, with D perhaps assigned TRBD1 or TRBD2 (5 bases each). V was trimmed by 6 bases and J by 1 base, leaving 10 bases between them. CDR3 length: 14 amino acids. CDR1 and CDR2 (germline): MNHEY, SVGAGI. The CDR3 loop is CASRGVTAKNIQYF. As DNA, the CDR3 is TGTGCCAGCAGGGGGGTGACGGCCAAAAACATTCAGTACTTC.

The table lists this clonotype with many counts. The chain is built from TRBV5-1 and TRBJ2-7; D possibly corresponds to TRBD2 (6 bases). This CDR3 has 15 amino acids. Deletions cut 0 bases from V and 12 bases from J, with 22 bases between. Per germline, CDR1 SGHRS and CDR2 YFSETQ. CDR3 amino acids: CASSLAGGYDDWPYF. CDR3 DNA sequence: TGCGCCAGCAGCTTGGCCGGAGGGTATGACGATTGGCCGTACTTC.

The V call is TRBV18, the J call TRBJ2-1; 7 nucleotides agree with TRBD1. The junction had 9 bases not matched to a gene; V was cut back by 1 base and J by 0 bases. Germline assignment: CDR1 KGHSH and CDR2 LQKENI. The CDR3 consists of 18 residues. CDR3 amino acids: CASSPLRGGGGSYNEQFF. CDR3 DNA: TGTGCCAGCTCACCACTCCGAGGGGGCGGAGGCTCCTACAATGAGCAGTTCTTC. The whole variable domain, remainder taken from reference TRBV18 and TRBJ2-1, is NAGVMQNPRHLVRRRGQEARLRCSPMKGHSHVYWYRQLPEEGLKFMVYLQKENIIDESGMPKERFSAEFPKEGPSILRIQQVVRGDSAAYFCASSPLRGGGGSYNEQFFGPGTRLTVL.

The chain links TRBV9 to TRBJ1-2; D is uncertain. CDR3 length: 13 amino acids. V shed 0 bases and J shed 7 bases, with 10 bases lying between them. From germline, CDR1 is SGDLS and CDR2 YYNGEE. CDR3 amino acids: CASSVGVLGGYTF. CDR3 coding DNA: TGTGCCAGCAGCGTAGGGGTTCTGGGTGGCTACACCTTC.

V gene TRBV24-1 combines with J gene TRBJ2-2; the D gene is possibly TRBD1 (5 bases). V was pared by 4 bases and J by 2 bases, with 7 bases between. Germline-derived CDR1 and CDR2 are KGHDR and SFDVKD. This CDR3 is built from 14 residues. The CDR3 sequence: CATSETGNTGELFF. The CDR3 nucleotides read TGTGCCACCAGTGAAACAGGAAACACCGGGGAGCTGTTTTTT.

V gene TRBV7-9 combines with J gene TRBJ2-2; TRBD2 is a possible D gene (6 bases). Germline V gene data show CDR1 as SEHNR and CDR2 as FQNEAQ (reference sequence). The CDR3 covers 16 residues. V was cut by 5 bases and J by 5 bases, with 18 bases left in between. The CDR3 DNA follows: TGTGCCAGCAGCAACGCGGGGCCGATGGGAACCGGGGAGCTGTTTTTT. Protein: CASSNAGPMGTGELFF.

V is TRBV10-3 and J is TRBJ1-4; no clear D gene. This CDR3 comprises 13 residues. CDR1 ENHRY and CDR2 SYGVKD come from the germline V gene. The ends were cut back, 6 bases at V and 8 bases at J, with 13 bases in the middle. The CDR3 nucleotides are TGTGCCATCAGCCTTGGGAGAGAAGAAAAACTGTTTTTT. Its protein product is CAISLGREEKLFF.

Turning to this clonotype: A read error may account for a junction end that differs from germline. V gene TRBV6-1 combines with J gene TRBJ2-3, with 8 positions matching TRBD2. The length of the CDR3 is 17 residues. Per the germline V gene, CDR1 is MNHNS and CDR2 is SASEGT. Here the CDR3 reads CVSRPLERGISTDTQYF. The DNA for the CDR3 is TGTGTCAGCAGGCCCTTAGAGCGGGGGATCAGCACAGATACGCAGTATTTT.

The CDR3 region is CASSTGTEAETQYF. CDR3 sequence (DNA): TGTGCCAGCAGCACGGGGACAGAAGCGGAGACCCAGTACTTC. This chain uses TRBV5-4 with TRBJ2-5, with TRBD1 matching 7 bases. Germline CDR1 SGHNT, CDR2 YYREEE (reference sequence). V lost 4 bases to trimming and J lost 5 bases; unmatched junction nucleotides: 8. The length of the CDR3 is 14 residues.

Notes on this clonotype: The germline gene is not matched at one end of the junction; a read error may be the cause. This sequence joins TRBV6-6 and TRBJ1-4, with TRBD1 matching 7 bases. This CDR3 comprises 15 residues. Germline loops: CDR1 MNHNY, CDR2 SVGAGI (reference sequence). In nucleotides, the CDR3 is TGTGCCCGCAGTTACCGACAGGGAGGAAATGAAAAACTGTTTTTT. Translation: CARSYRQGGNEKLFF.

This chain connects TRBV5-1 to TRBJ2-5; 7 bases match TRBD1. This CDR3 is 15 amino acids long. With V trimmed by 1 base and J by 2 bases, 5 bases remained unmatched. CDR1 and CDR2 from the germline V gene are SGHRS and YFSETQ. For the CDR3, the DNA is TGCGCCAGCAGCTTGACTACGGGACAGCAAGAGACCCAGTACTTC. Amino acid sequence: CASSLTTGQQETQYF.

J is TRBJ2-5 and V is TRBV27, with unresolved D. The CDR3 is 14 amino acids. V lost 5 bases to trimming and J lost 0 bases, with 10 bases between them. Germline lookup yields CDR1 MNHEY and CDR2 SMNVEV (reference sequence). The CDR3: CASSGAWDQETQYF. In nucleotides, the CDR3 is TGTGCCAGCAGTGGCGCTTGGGACCAAGAGACCCAGTACTTC.

This clonotype was detected only a few times. CDR3 bases: TGCAGTGCTACCTGGGCCCAACAGGGAAACATTCAGTACTTC. This gives the protein CSATWAQQGNIQYF. The V call is TRBV20-1, the J call TRBJ2-4; D might be TRBD1 (6 bases). The CDR3 runs 14 residues. With 4 bases removed from V and 6 bases from J, the gap between germline ends came to 16 bases. Germline lookup yields CDR1 DFQATT and CDR2 SNEGSKA (reference sequence).

At least ten counts were recorded for this clonotype. The CDR3 protein is CASSFRGHGYGYTF. Written as DNA, the CDR3 is TGTGCCAGCAGTTTCAGGGGGCATGGCTATGGCTACACCTTC. The chain is built from TRBV12-3 or TRBV12-4 and TRBJ1-2, with 8 positions matching TRBD1. This CDR3 has 14 amino acids. J lost 4 bases, V lost 3 bases, and 4 bases had no gene match.